This entry lists 32 T cell receptor beta chains sequenced from one sample in a study of shared clonotypes between healthy human individuals (TCRdb year 2020). The receptor library was made with the immunoSEQ multiplex PCR assay. The immuneACCESS repertoire file appears here via TCRdb, limited to in-frame rearrangements. These files lack a portion of the clones; in checked studies, under half of the deficit traces to unresolved V genes, and the cause of the others is not known. In all, the sample holds hundreds of thousands of clones, and approximately 80% of those were seen once. Around 12% of the sample rests with the top ten. Sequenced input: PBMCs. These receptors all stem from a woman aged 40-49 years in good health. Some clones in this sample may be carry-over from other donors' samples.

The V gene is TRBV18, the J gene TRBJ2-2, with TRBD1 matching over 10 bases. The CDR3 has 14 residues. V shed 4 bases and J 7 bases; nucleotides not matched to a gene: 3. Germline CDR1 KGHSH, CDR2 LQKENI. The CDR3 nucleotides are TGTGCCAGCTCACGACAGGGGGCTGGCGGGGAGCTGTTTTTT. This gives the protein CASSRQGAGGELFF.

This chain uses TRBV7-8 with TRBJ2-1; D may be TRBD2 (5 bases). The CDR3 covers 15 residues. V was pared by 5 bases and J by 2 bases, with 13 bases between. CDR1 SGHVS and CDR2 FQNEAQ come from the germline V gene. In DNA, the CDR3 is TGTGCCAGCAGCCAGACCCCCGGGACCTACAATGAGCAGTTCTTC. Its protein is CASSQTPGTYNEQFF.

This clone was observed a single time. This chain connects TRBV11-3 to TRBJ1-5; TRBD1 agrees at 8 bases. Germline trimming cut 4 bases from V and 3 bases from J; bases unmatched to any gene: 14. This CDR3 is built from 18 residues. CDR1 is SGHNT, CDR2 YENEEA, per germline. As DNA, the CDR3 is TGTGCCAGCAGCTCATCTGACAGGGGTCGGTATATCAATCAGCCCCAGCATTTT. Its translation: CASSSSDRGRYINQPQHF.

The J gene is TRBJ2-7, the V gene TRBV7-2, with D possibly matching TRBD1 (6 bases). Germline V gene lookup returns CDR1 SGHTA and CDR2 FQGNSA. CDR3 length equals 15 residues. The V end was cut by 4 bases, the J end by 2 bases, with 15 bases between. Here the CDR3 DNA reads TGTGCCAGCAGCTCTCGCAGGGGTCGACCCTACGAGCAGTACTTC. As protein: CASSSRRGRPYEQYF.

A note on this clone: This probably arose from a read error, given a far larger clone one base away. The conserved final phenylalanine or tryptophan is absent from the CDR3, which likely points to a read error. The gene calls are TRBV30 and TRBJ1-5; unclear D gene. Between the trimmed V and J ends, which lost 3 bases and 2 bases, there was a span of 8 bases. Germline V CDR1 and CDR2: GTSNPN, SVGIG (reference sequence). The CDR3 consists of 13 residues. This CDR3 is CAWSYGGNQPQHS. For the CDR3, the DNA is TGTGCCTGGAGCTATGGGGGCAATCAGCCCCAGCATTCT.

Comments on this clone: Different DNA sequences within this sample yield the same CDR3. The V call is TRBV5-1, the J call TRBJ2-2; no clear D. Germline-derived CDR1 and CDR2 are SGHRS and YFSETQ. CDR3 size: 14 residues. Trimming stripped 4 bases from V and 0 bases from J, with 7 bases between. CDR3 sequence: CASSERTNTGELFF. CDR3 bases: TGCGCCAGCAGCGAACGAACGAACACCGGGGAGCTGTTTTTT.

The genes are TRBV6-5 and TRBJ2-1; possibly TRBD1 or TRBD2 for D (5 bases each). Germline values: CDR1 MNHEY, CDR2 SVGAGI. V was trimmed by 5 bases and J by 0 bases, leaving 8 bases between them. The CDR3 covers 14 residues. Written as DNA, the CDR3 is TGTGCCAGCAGTGCAGGGAGCTCCTACAATGAGCAGTTCTTC. It translates to CASSAGSSYNEQFF.

The chain has TRBV11-2 and TRBJ2-7, with D unclear. The CDR3 totals 14 residues. V shed 2 bases and J shed 2 bases, with 10 bases lying between them. Germline V gives CDR1 SGHAT, CDR2 FQNNGV. Written as DNA, the CDR3 is TGTGCCAGCAGCTTATTCAGAGATACCTACGAGCAGTACTTC. This gives the protein CASSLFRDTYEQYF.

V is TRBV2 and J is TRBJ2-7, with D maybe TRBD1 (5 bases). V gave up 8 bases and J gave up 0 bases, with 14 bases separating them. CDR3 length: 14 amino acids. Germline-derived CDR1 and CDR2 are SNHLY and FYNNEI. The CDR3, as DNA: TGTGCCAGCGGGGTCAGGGTTCGCTCCTACGAGCAGTACTTC. It translates to CASGVRVRSYEQYF.

The chain has TRBV10-2 and TRBJ2-1; 7 positions match TRBD2. The CDR3 is 16 amino acids. Losses at the gene ends were 6 bases for V and 6 bases for J; bases not matched to a gene: 14. The germline gives CDR1 WSHSY, CDR2 SAAADI. CDR3 nucleotides: TGCGCCAGCAGCGAGCCTCTAGCGGTAGGGCCCAATGAGCAGTTCTTC. This translates into CASSEPLAVGPNEQFF.

V usage is TRBV4-1 and J usage is TRBJ2-7, with D uncertain. The germline V gene encodes CDR1 MGHRA and CDR2 YSYEKL. V lost 3 bases and J lost 3, with 12 bases in between. The CDR3 is 14 amino acids. CDR3 DNA sequence: TGCGCCAGCAGCCAGCGTAAGCAGAACTACGAGCAGTACTTC. It translates to CASSQRKQNYEQYF.

This chain joins TRBV20-1 and TRBJ2-5; 11 bases fit TRBD2. The CDR3 totals 11 residues. In germline, CDR1 is DFQATT, CDR2 SNEGSKA (reference sequence). The junction had 5 bases not matched to a gene; V was cut back by 5 bases and J by 12 bases. CDR3 residues: CSAQGLAEKYF. As DNA, the CDR3 is TGCAGTGCTCAGGGACTAGCGGAAAAGTACTTC.

With respect to this clone: Given a far larger clone just one base away, this is likely a sequencing read error. CDR3 coding DNA: TGTGCCATCAGTGAATCCCCGACAGCCATTAATGAAGAACTGTTTTTT. This sequence encodes CAISESPTAINEELFF. The J gene is TRBJ1-4, the V gene TRBV10-3, with D maybe TRBD1 (5 bases). Germline CDR1 and CDR2: ENHRY and SYGVKD. The CDR3 runs 16 residues.

A single count supports this clone. The chain combines TRBV9 with TRBJ2-7, with D perhaps matching TRBD1 or TRBD2 (5 bases each). The CDR3 length is 18 residues. Per germline, CDR1 SGDLS and CDR2 YYNGEE. Trimming cost V 4 bases and J 0 bases, with 23 bases left between them. This chain's CDR3 is CASSQGPPGTSISYEQYF. As DNA, the CDR3 is TGTGCCAGCAGCCAAGGTCCCCCCGGGACCTCGATCTCCTACGAGCAGTACTTC.

This chain joins TRBV29-1 and TRBJ2-2, with TRBD1 identical over 11 bases. CDR1 is SQVTM and CDR2 is ANQGSEA in the germline V gene. The CDR3 has 14 residues. With V trimmed by 3 bases and J by 4 bases, 1 base remained unmatched. The CDR3 sequence: CSVEGQGGTGELFF. As DNA, the CDR3 is TGCAGCGTTGAGGGACAGGGGGGCACCGGGGAGCTGTTTTTT.

The rearrangement uses TRBV7-2 and TRBJ2-7; 7 nucleotides line up with TRBD1. Germline CDR1 is SGHTA and CDR2 is FQGNSA. The V and J ends lost 5 bases and 2 bases, in that order; junction bases with no gene match: 3. The CDR3 runs to 13 residues. CDR3 protein: CASSEGQTYEQYF. The CDR3 DNA reads TGTGCCAGCAGCGAGGGACAGACCTACGAGCAGTACTTC.

This clone showed up just a few times. A single base separates this from a much larger clone, so it may be a read error. The V and J genes are TRBV4-1 and TRBJ2-7; either TRBD1 or TRBD2 may fit D (5 bases each). Looked up from germline, CDR1 is MGHRA and CDR2 is YSYEKL. This CDR3 has 17 residues. V lost 2 bases and J lost 6, with 23 bases in between. The CDR3 protein is CASSQKPPGTAPGEQYF. The CDR3 DNA reads as TGCGCCAGCAGCCAAAAACCACCCGGGACGGCCCCAGGCGAGCAGTACTTC.

This clone was observed many times. Other DNA sequences within the sample encode an identical CDR3. The CDR3 nucleotides read TGCAGTGCTGGGCGGTACGAGCAGTACTTC. This sequence encodes CSAGRYEQYF. The chain uses TRBV20-1 and TRBJ2-7, with unresolved D. Germline V lookup: CDR1 DFQATT, CDR2 SNEGSKA (reference sequence). Trimming removed 5 bases from V and 4 bases from J, with 6 bases in between. The CDR3 spans 10 residues.

The rearrangement joins TRBV7-6 to TRBJ2-2; TRBD2 matches 13 bases. Germline trimming cut 8 bases from V and 2 bases from J; bases unmatched to any gene: 8. The CDR3 is 17 residues long. CDR1 and CDR2 from the germline V gene are SGHVS and FNYEAQ. The CDR3 DNA reads TGTGCCAGCGGTTTAGGACTAGCGGGAGATAACACCGGGGAGCTGTTTTTT. Its protein product is CASGLGLAGDNTGELFF.

V and J are TRBV25-1 and TRBJ1-1; tentatively, D is TRBD1 (6 bases). Deletions cut 6 bases from V and 4 bases from J, with 9 bases between. Germline V CDR1 and CDR2: MGHDK, SYGVNS. The CDR3 extends over 12 amino acids. In DNA form, the CDR3 reads TGTGCCAGCAGAACAGGGATCACTGAAGCTTTCTTT. It encodes CASRTGITEAFF.

The chain employs TRBV5-6 and TRBJ2-1, with 14 bases lining up with TRBD2. CDR1 and CDR2 (germline): SGHDT, YYEEEE. Unmatched junction bases numbered 16, after V lost 6 bases and J lost 8 bases. The CDR3 sequence is 18 residues long. As DNA, the CDR3 is TGTGCCAGCACCCCAACCCTTCAGGGACTAGCGGGAGAACATGAGCAGTTCTTC. This codes for CASTPTLQGLAGEHEQFF.

The CDR3 nucleotides are TGTGCCAGCAGCGTAGGGACTAGCGCCCACAATGAGCAGTTCTTC. Its translation: CASSVGTSAHNEQFF. The chain is built from TRBV9 and TRBJ2-1, with 9 nucleotides matching TRBD2. The CDR3 contains 15 residues. Trimming took 0 bases from V and 5 from J; bases not matched to a gene: 3. CDR1 and CDR2 from the germline V gene are SGDLS and YYNGEE.

The J gene is TRBJ2-1, the V gene TRBV5-4; D possibly corresponds to TRBD1 (5 bases). V was clipped by 0 bases and J by 0 bases, with 7 bases between them. CDR3 size: 15 residues. Per germline, CDR1 SGHNT and CDR2 YYREEE (reference sequence). As DNA, the CDR3 is TGTGCCAGCAGCTTGGGTACAGGCTCCTACAATGAGCAGTTCTTC. Translation: CASSLGTGSYNEQFF.

J is TRBJ2-2 and V is TRBV7-2, with 7 bases lining up with TRBD2. This CDR3 is 17 amino acids long. Germline lookup yields CDR1 SGHTA and CDR2 FQGNSA. J gave up 4 bases and V 5 bases, and 13 bases lay outside the gene matches. The CDR3 coding sequence is TGTGCCAGCAGCCCCATCAGGTTTGCGGGAGTCACCGGGGAGCTGTTTTTT. Amino acids: CASSPIRFAGVTGELFF. Based on the CDR3 plus reference TRBV7-2 and TRBJ2-2, the full variable domain is GAGVSQSPSNKVTEKGKDVELRCDPISGHTALYWYRQSLGQGLEFLIYFQGNSAPDKSGLPSDRFSAERTGGSVSTLTIQRTQQEDSAVYLCASSPIRFAGVTGELFFGEGSRLTVL.

This sequence joins TRBV19 and TRBJ2-2; 7 bases line up with TRBD1. Germline CDR1 reads LNHDA; CDR2 reads SQIVND (reference sequence). J was trimmed by 4 bases and V by 6 bases; bases with no gene match: 11. The CDR3 is made up of 16 amino acids. The CDR3 reads CASSPLDRKVTGELFF. CDR3 bases: TGTGCCAGTAGCCCACTGGACAGGAAAGTCACCGGGGAGCTGTTTTTT.

V is TRBV5-4 and J is TRBJ1-1; TRBD1 aligns across 9 bases. This CDR3 is built from 15 residues. Germline values: CDR1 SGHNT, CDR2 YYREEE (reference sequence). Trimming took 4 bases from V and 0 from J; bases not matched to a gene: 4. CDR3 DNA sequence: TGTGCCAGCAGCGCCGGGACAGGGTTGAACACTGAAGCTTTCTTT. Amino acid sequence: CASSAGTGLNTEAFF.

A few counts support this clone. A read error may explain this, as a much larger clone is one base away. At the DNA level, this CDR3 is encoded by other sequences in the same sample as well. The gene calls are TRBV7-9 and TRBJ2-7; D not resolved. Germline assignment: CDR1 SEHNR and CDR2 FQNEAQ (reference sequence). The V end lost 1 base, the J end lost 4 bases, and 5 bases lay between the germline ends. The CDR3 runs 12 residues. CDR3 sequence reads: CASSLVGYEQYF. DNA of the CDR3: TGTGCCAGCAGCTTAGTTGGGTACGAGCAGTACTTC.

A word on this clone: A far larger clone is off by one base, so a read error is likely. This chain uses TRBV6-1 with TRBJ2-4; D not resolved. CDR1 is MNHNS, CDR2 SASEGT, per germline. CDR3 size: 15 residues. In DNA, the CDR3 is TGTGCCGGCAGTGATTTTTTAGGCAGGAGTAACATTCAGTACTTC. This encodes CAGSDFLGRSNIQYF.

The chain has TRBV18 and TRBJ2-7, with 11 bases lining up with TRBD2. Germline CDR1 KGHSH, CDR2 LQKENI. Trimming took 7 bases from V and 2 from J; bases not matched to a gene: 4. The CDR3 loop spans 14 amino acids. The DNA for the CDR3 is TGTGCCAGCTTTAGTAGCGGGGGGGCCTACGAGCAGTACTTC. Residues: CASFSSGGAYEQYF.

The rearrangement joins TRBV14 to TRBJ1-1, with TRBD1 identical over 9 bases. This CDR3 has 16 residues. In germline, CDR1 is SGHDN, CDR2 FVKESK. After removal of 4 bases from V and 5 bases from J, the junction contained 11 bases not matched to a gene. The CDR3 is CASSLIQGAGGTEAFF. The CDR3 nucleotides read TGTGCCAGCAGCCTAATACAGGGGGCCGGAGGGACTGAAGCTTTCTTT.

The V gene is TRBV25-1, the J gene TRBJ2-5; no clear D gene. CDR3 length: 13 residues. V lost 2 bases and J lost 5, with 9 bases in between. Germline V lookup: CDR1 MGHDK, CDR2 SYGVNS. The CDR3: CASSEDLRETQYF. CDR3 in DNA: TGTGCCAGCAGTGAAGACCTGCGGGAGACCCAGTACTTC.

This clone was seen more than once but under ten times. The V and J genes are TRBV7-9 and TRBJ2-1; 9 nucleotides align to TRBD2. Losses at the gene ends were 1 base for V and 9 bases for J; bases not matched to a gene: 10. The CDR3 length is 16 residues. CDR1 SEHNR and CDR2 FQNEAQ come from the germline V gene (reference sequence). The CDR3 bases are TGTGCCAGCAGCTTAGGTCCTAGCGGGAATTCCGGTGAGCAGTTCTTC. As protein: CASSLGPSGNSGEQFF. The full variable domain, with the rest looked up from reference TRBV7-9 and TRBJ2-1, is DTGVSQNPRHKITKRGQNVTFRCDPISEHNRLYWYRQTLGQGPEFLTYFQNEAQLEKSRLLSDRFSAERPKGSFSTLEIQRTEQGDSAMYLCASSLGPSGNSGEQFFGPGTRLTVL.